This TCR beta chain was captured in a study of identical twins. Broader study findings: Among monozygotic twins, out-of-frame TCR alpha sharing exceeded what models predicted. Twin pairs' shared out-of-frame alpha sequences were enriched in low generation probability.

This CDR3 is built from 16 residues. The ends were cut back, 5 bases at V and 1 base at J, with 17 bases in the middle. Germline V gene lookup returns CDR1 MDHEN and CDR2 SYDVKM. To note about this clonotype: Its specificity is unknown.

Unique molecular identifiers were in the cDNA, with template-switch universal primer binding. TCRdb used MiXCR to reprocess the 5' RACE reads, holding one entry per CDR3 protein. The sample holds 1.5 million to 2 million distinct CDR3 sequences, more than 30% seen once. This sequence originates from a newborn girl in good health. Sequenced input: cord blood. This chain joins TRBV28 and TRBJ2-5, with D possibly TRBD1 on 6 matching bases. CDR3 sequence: CASSLPPTGIQETQYF. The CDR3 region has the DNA TGTGCCAGCAGTCTCCCCCCAACAGGGATCCAAGAGACCCAGTACTTC.